Sequencing of this T cell receptor beta chain was carried out in a study of T-cell reconstitution after alpha-beta-depleted transplantation in children. Preparation of the TCRbeta library used unique molecular identifiers. From the PCR reads, TCRdb called clonotypes with MiXCR, one entry per CDR3 protein. This repertoire shows about 540,000 distinct CDR3 sequences, around 18% found once; its top ten account for 2.5% to 4%. This CDR3 is built from 11 residues. Deletions cut 5 bases from V and 4 bases from J, with 5 bases between. This clonotype was detected only a few times. The J gene is TRBJ2-5, the V gene TRBV12-3 or TRBV12-4; D is undetermined. Sequenced material: PBMCs from the stem cell graft donor, taken from the stem cell graft. The clonotype was recovered from a human donor who donated a stem cell graft to a child with acute lymphoblastic leukemia. CDR3 protein: CASSAVETQYF. CDR3 coding DNA: TGTGCCAGCAGTGCGGTAGAGACCCAGTACTTC.